The rows below give T cell receptor beta chains drawn from one sample of a study of T cell responses to AZD1222 COVID-19 vaccine. Method: immunoSEQ multiplex PCR; TCRdb's copy keeps in-frame clones and lacks some. The sample records about 120,000 clones, approximately 83% being singletons. Material: peripheral blood, obtained on day 0 of AZD1222 vaccination. The source is an adult in good health. The CDR3 runs from the conserved cysteine through the conserved F or W. A D gene is named only where the DNA matches it firmly. The size field is filled for only some rows; it gives once, few, many or a size class.

length: 15; D: TRBD1; J: TRBJ2-7; V: TRBV2; size: -; CDR3: CASSGRGQGVYEQYF; DNA: TGTGCCAGCAGTGGGCGGGGACAGGGTGTATACGAGCAGTACTTC
length: 16; D: -; J: TRBJ1-6; V: TRBV9; size: once; CDR3: CASSVEGGDRGSPLHF; DNA: TGTGCCAGCAGCGTAGAGGGGGGGGATAGAGGTTCACCCCTCCACTTT
length: 14; D: -; J: TRBJ2-3; V: TRBV19; size: -; CDR3: CASAKFRGTDTQYF; DNA: TGTGCCAGTGCGAAATTCCGGGGCACAGATACGCAGTATTTT
length: 14; D: -; J: TRBJ1-2; V: TRBV7-9; size: -; CDR3: CASSLTTVTYGYTF; DNA: TGTGCCAGCAGCTTAACGACAGTGACTTATGGCTACACCTTC
length: 14; D: -; J: TRBJ2-1; V: TRBV21-1; size: once; CDR3: CASSKATGPLCEFF; DNA: TGTGCCAGCAGCAAAGCGACAGGGCCCCTATGCGAGTTCTTC
length: 16; D: TRBD2; J: TRBJ2-1; V: TRBV4-2; size: -; CDR3: CASSQGTSGMVDEQFF; DNA: TGTGCCAGCAGCCAAGGGACTAGCGGGATGGTGGATGAGCAGTTCTTC
length: 13; D: -; J: TRBJ1-4; V: TRBV2; size: few; CDR3: CASSELVAEKLFF; DNA: TGTGCCAGCAGTGAACTCGTGGCCGAAAAACTGTTTTTT
length: 13; D: TRBD1; J: TRBJ2-7; V: TRBV29-1; size: -; CDR3: CSAGTGRGYEQYF; DNA: TGCAGCGCAGGGACAGGGAGAGGCTACGAGCAGTACTTC
length: 16; D: -; J: TRBJ2-3; V: TRBV15; size: few; CDR3: CATSTLFPRDTDTQYF; DNA: TGTGCCACCAGCACCCTTTTCCCGAGAGACACAGATACGCAGTATTTT
length: 13; D: -; J: TRBJ2-1; V: TRBV30; size: -; CDR3: CAWRRDPLREQFF; DNA: TGTGCCTGGAGGCGGGACCCCCTTCGGGAGCAGTTCTTC
length: 16; D: TRBD2; J: TRBJ2-1; V: TRBV19; size: -; CDR3: CAGSMWASGRYNEQFF; DNA: TGTGCCGGTAGTATGTGGGCTAGCGGGCGCTACAATGAGCAGTTCTTC
length: 15; D: TRBD2; J: TRBJ2-7; V: TRBV6-5; size: -; CDR3: CASSYSGLAPYEQYF; DNA: TGTGCCAGCAGTTACTCTGGACTAGCGCCCTACGAGCAGTACTTC
length: 15; D: -; J: TRBJ1-4; V: TRBV6-5; size: -; CDR3: CASSYEGSTNEKLFF; DNA: TGTGCCAGCAGTTACGAGGGCTCAACTAATGAAAAACTGTTTTTT
length: 17; D: TRBD2; J: TRBJ2-1; V: TRBV5-1; size: -; CDR3: CASSKGLAGGPYNEQFF; DNA: TGCGCCAGCAGCAAGGGACTAGCGGGGGGGCCGTACAATGAGCAGTTCTTC
length: 14; D: -; J: TRBJ1-1; V: TRBV3-1/TRBV3-2; size: -; CDR3: CASSQDSQGRKAFF; DNA: TGTGCCAGCAGCCAAGATAGCCAGGGGAGGAAAGCTTTCTTT
length: 16; D: -; J: TRBJ1-1; V: TRBV30; size: -; CDR3: CAWSGGEGGQNTEAFF; DNA: TGTGCCTGGAGTGGCGGGGAAGGGGGTCAGAACACTGAAGCTTTCTTT
length: 13; D: -; J: TRBJ1-2; V: TRBV27; size: -; CDR3: CASSPGPPASYTF; DNA: TGTGCCAGCAGCCCGGGGCCGCCCGCCAGCTACACCTTC
length: 14; D: -; J: TRBJ1-1; V: TRBV11-2; size: -; CDR3: CASSFSSVNTEAFF; DNA: TGTGCCAGCAGCTTTAGTTCGGTGAACACTGAAGCTTTCTTT